This TCR beta chain was captured in a study of a mutant IDH1 vaccine in newly diagnosed glioma. Study details: First vaccine doses came 4-6 weeks after radiotherapy alone, or with temozolomide cycles. Treated patients, averaging about 40 years, were roughly 60% male and around 40% female. Receipt of radiotherapy, temozolomide, or both preceded the study, and most received both. It was at week 35 that visit V12 occurred, and at week 47 that visit V13 did.

Noted time point: week 47, end of study. Alongside topical imiquimod, each dose of vaccine comprised 300 ug of mutant IDH1 20-mer peptide. As regards this clone: Its antigen is currently unknown.

The data were produced by immunoSEQ multiplex PCR, yet TCRdb's version contains in-frame clones alone and is incomplete. This sample has approximately 84,000 clones, with about 81% found just once. V lost 5 bases, J lost 10 bases, and 3 bases stayed unmatched. CDR1 and CDR2 from the germline V gene are MDHEN and SYDVKM. The CDR3 totals 14 residues. The sample consisted of PBMCs, taken from a glioma patient whose treatment included an IDH1 peptide vaccine. The TCR originated in a man in his forties or fifties with glioma. J is TRBJ1-6 and V is TRBV28; 12 bases line up with TRBD1. The chain's CDR3 is CASSLGQGASPLHF. In DNA form, the CDR3 reads TGTGCCAGCAGTCTGGGACAGGGGGCCTCACCCCTCCACTTT. Based on the CDR3 plus reference TRBV28 and TRBJ1-6, the full variable domain is DVKVTQSSRYLVKRTGEKVFLECVQDMDHENMFWYRQDPGLGLRLIYFSYDVKMKEKGDIPEGYSVSREKKERFSLILESASTNQTSMYLCASSLGQGASPLHFGNGTRLTVT.